This is a list of T cell receptor beta chains from one sample in a study of post-analysis software for immune sequencing data. TCRdb reprocessed the PCR reads via MiXCR and lists one record per CDR3 protein. This table holds a few hundred thousand distinct CDR3 sequences, 30% to 45% found once. Material for sequencing was blood. The source is a girl between 10 and 17 years old with multiple sclerosis. Each CDR3 is given without its conserved first and last residue. The order of the fields is J gene, V gene, CDR3 protein.

TRBJ2-5 | TRBV18 | ASSPASRGRETQY
- | TRBV20-1 | SGNRDVEQY
TRBJ1-2 | TRBV20-1 | SASAQVRGYT
TRBJ2-2 | TRBV12-5 | ASGSGQANTGELF
TRBJ2-5 | TRBV7-9 | ASSVGGRYQETQY
TRBJ1-1 | TRBV11-2 | ASSPQSEAF
TRBJ2-5 | TRBV7-6 | ASSLWGLAGALVNEQY
TRBJ2-3 | TRBV27 | ASSLTGIGTDTQY
TRBJ2-1 | TRBV18 | ASSQTSGGPNEQF
TRBJ1-1 | TRBV20-1 | SATRNTEAF
TRBJ2-7 | TRBV20-1 | SANIGGAAGEQY
TRBJ2-7 | TRBV5-1 | ASSYKDGYYEQY
TRBJ2-6 | TRBV5-1 | ASRLTPPGANVLT
TRBJ2-2 | TRBV20-1 | SARDSRGTGELF
TRBJ1-2 | TRBV3-1 | ASSPGGFGYT
TRBJ2-3 | TRBV20-1 | SAYRPPRADTQY
TRBJ2-1 | TRBV20-1 | SARKPVGYNEQF
TRBJ2-5 | TRBV25-1 | ASSFEGPWETQY
TRBJ2-1 | TRBV2 | ASIGGGVYNEQF
TRBJ2-2 | TRBV14 | ASSRRTAGTSGNIDTGELF
TRBJ2-5 | TRBV7-2 | ASSGDTEETQY
TRBJ2-1 | TRBV12-3/TRBV12-4 | ASGWGASSGSLF